This T cell receptor beta chain appears in the sequencing data of a study of OX40 agonist ivuxolimab in advanced cancers. The table lists this clone with a count of one. Sequenced by immunoSEQ multiplex PCR; TCRdb stores in-frame clones only, minus some. This sample has under 80,000 clones, with around 90% found just once. Germline loops: CDR1 SGHRS, CDR2 YFSETQ. V shed 0 bases, J shed 1 base, and the junction held 1 base outside the gene matches. The CDR3 runs to 15 residues. The sample was CD4+ or CD8+ T cells sorted from blood, taken in a trial of the OX40 agonist ivuxolimab. The chain couples TRBV5-1 to TRBJ2-1; 7 bases map to TRBD1. The source of this sequence is an adult with an advanced solid tumor such as melanoma, head and neck, liver or kidney cancer. The CDR3 region has the DNA TGCGCCAGCAGCTTGGGACAGGGTTCCTACAATGAGCAGTTCTTC. Translated: CASSLGQGSYNEQFF.